A selection of T cell receptor beta chains follows, all from one sample in a study of blood T cell repertoires in COVID-19. Clones were sequenced by immunoSEQ multiplex PCR, and TCRdb holds only the in-frame ones, with some missing. This table has under 400,000 clones, over 75% appearing once. Sequenced sample: peripheral blood. The receptor set was obtained from a woman in her twenties or thirties with COVID-19, enrolled during active disease. Both conserved end residues are part of each CDR3. Fields, in order: CDR3 protein, CDR3 DNA, D gene, V gene, clone size, J gene. D genes are given only for firm matches. A clone size is listed for some rows: how often the clone was seen (once, few, many), or a class if it is expanded.

CDR3: CASSGQGAGQPQHF; DNA: TGTGCCAGTAGTGGACAGGGGGCGGGACAGCCCCAGCATTTT; D: TRBD1; V: TRBV19; size: few; J: TRBJ1-5
CDR3: CASSLNSGQSPIYF; DNA: TGTGCCAGCAGCTTGAATTCGGGACAGAGCCCGATATACTTC; D: TRBD1; V: TRBV11-1; size: .; J: TRBJ2-7
CDR3: CSARDAEPVF; DNA: TGCAGTGCTAGAGACGCGGAGCCAGTCTTC; D: .; V: TRBV20-1; size: .; J: TRBJ2-1
CDR3: CASKTAGFSNQPQHF; DNA: TGTGCCAGTAAAACCGCAGGATTTAGCAATCAGCCCCAGCATTTT; D: .; V: TRBV19; size: .; J: TRBJ1-5
CDR3: CASRHPGRDNEQFF; DNA: TGTGCCAGCAGGCATCCCGGGAGAGACAATGAGCAGTTCTTC; D: .; V: TRBV4-2; size: .; J: TRBJ2-1
CDR3: CATSTRLAASTDTQYF; DNA: TGTGCCACCAGCACCCGACTAGCGGCTAGCACAGATACGCAGTATTTT; D: TRBD2; V: TRBV15; size: .; J: TRBJ2-3
CDR3: CASSLRVGTGRSDTQYF; DNA: TGTGCCAGCAGCTTAAGAGTGGGGACAGGGAGGTCAGATACGCAGTATTTT; D: TRBD1; V: TRBV7-3; size: once; J: TRBJ2-3
CDR3: CASSDRDIGGYTF; DNA: TGTGCCAGCAGTGACCGGGACATTGGTGGCTACACCTTC; D: .; V: TRBV12-3/TRBV12-4; size: .; J: TRBJ1-2
CDR3: CASSLETGPYEQYF; DNA: TGTGCCAGCAGCTTGGAGACAGGGCCCTACGAGCAGTACTTC; D: TRBD1; V: TRBV5-5; size: .; J: TRBJ2-7
CDR3: CASSLSTASTYEQYF; DNA: TGCGCCAGCAGCTTGAGCACAGCCTCCACCTACGAGCAGTACTTC; D: .; V: TRBV5-1; size: .; J: TRBJ2-7
CDR3: CASSFTGTHQETQYF; DNA: TGTGCCAGCAGCTTTACCGGGACACATCAAGAGACCCAGTACTTC; D: .; V: TRBV7-2; size: once; J: TRBJ2-5
CDR3: CASSMSLPGSNQPQHF; DNA: TGTGCCAGTAGTATGAGTCTACCGGGAAGCAATCAGCCCCAGCATTTT; D: .; V: TRBV19; size: .; J: TRBJ1-5
CDR3: CASSLKAGDLQPQHF; DNA: TGTGCCAGCAGCTTAAAGGCAGGGGATCTTCAGCCCCAGCATTTT; D: .; V: TRBV7-2; size: few; J: TRBJ1-5
CDR3: CASRGLAGPYEQYF; DNA: TGTGCCAGCAGAGGACTAGCGGGGCCGTACGAGCAGTACTTC; D: TRBD2; V: TRBV2; size: .; J: TRBJ2-7
CDR3: CASSERRQGGTGELFF; DNA: TGTGCCAGCAGCGAGAGGCGGCAGGGGGGAACCGGGGAGCTGTTTTTT; D: .; V: TRBV7-9; size: .; J: TRBJ2-2
CDR3: CASSLGLGPTETQYF; DNA: TGTGCCAGCAGCTTGGGACTCGGCCCCACCGAGACCCAGTACTTC; D: .; V: TRBV11-2; size: .; J: TRBJ2-5
CDR3: CAWSVSRASEKLFF; DNA: TGTGCCTGGAGTGTCTCCAGGGCAAGCGAAAAACTGTTTTTT; D: .; V: TRBV30; size: .; J: TRBJ1-4
CDR3: CASSSTSGRVGGDDTQYF; DNA: TGTGCCAGCAGTTCGACTAGCGGGAGGGTAGGTGGCGACGATACGCAGTATTTT; D: TRBD2; V: TRBV27; size: .; J: TRBJ2-3
CDR3: CASSLVARETQYF; DNA: TGTGCCAGCAGCTTAGTAGCGAGGGAGACCCAGTACTTC; D: .; V: TRBV7-9; size: few; J: TRBJ2-5
CDR3: CASHGTASLKQFF; DNA: TGTGCCAGCCACGGGACAGCTTCCCTGAAGCAGTTCTTC; D: TRBD1; V: TRBV6-5; size: .; J: TRBJ2-1
CDR3: CASRDGTGVREQYF; DNA: TGTGCCAGCAGGGACGGGACAGGGGTGAGAGAGCAGTACTTC; D: TRBD1; V: TRBV27; size: .; J: TRBJ2-7
CDR3: CASRNRQGDGANVLTF; DNA: TGTGCCAGCAGAAACCGACAGGGAGATGGGGCCAACGTCCTGACTTTC; D: TRBD1; V: TRBV27; size: .; J: TRBJ2-6
CDR3: CAWKRWDSYGYTF; DNA: TGTGCCTGGAAAAGGTGGGACAGCTATGGCTACACCTTC; D: TRBD1; V: TRBV30; size: .; J: TRBJ1-2
CDR3: CASNLSYRSEQYF; DNA: TGTGCCAGCAATTTAAGCTACCGATCCGAGCAGTACTTC; D: .; V: TRBV2; size: .; J: TRBJ2-7
CDR3: CATSAYSPIGTQYF; DNA: TGTGCCACCAGTGCCTACAGCCCCATCGGTACGCAGTATTTT; D: .; V: TRBV24-1; size: .; J: TRBJ2-3
CDR3: CASSLSGYPGGLNPYEQYF; DNA: TGTGCCAGCAGTTTATCCGGGTACCCAGGGGGCTTAAACCCCTACGAGCAGTACTTC; D: TRBD1; V: TRBV27; size: .; J: TRBJ2-7
CDR3: CASSLALAGGNEQFF; DNA: TGTGCCAGCAGCTTAGCCCTAGCGGGAGGCAATGAGCAGTTCTTC; D: TRBD2; V: TRBV11-2; size: .; J: TRBJ2-1
CDR3: CASSVASGRTYEQYF; DNA: TGTGCCAGCAGCGTCGCTAGCGGGAGGACCTACGAGCAGTACTTC; D: TRBD2; V: TRBV9; size: .; J: TRBJ2-7
CDR3: CASSQGTSIQPQHF; DNA: TGTGCCAGCAGCCAGGGGACGTCAATTCAGCCCCAGCATTTT; D: .; V: TRBV7-9; size: .; J: TRBJ1-5
CDR3: CASRRTSGRIGELFF; DNA: TGTGCCAGCAGACGGACTAGCGGGAGGATCGGGGAGCTGTTTTTT; D: TRBD2; V: TRBV2; size: few; J: TRBJ2-2
CDR3: CASSRGLAGGQSYEQYF; DNA: TGTGCCAGCAGCCGCGGACTAGCGGGAGGGCAGAGCTACGAGCAGTACTTC; D: TRBD2; V: TRBV3-1/TRBV3-2; size: once; J: TRBJ2-7